The 24 T cell receptor beta chains reported below all come from one sample, sequenced in a study of vaccination effects on CD4 cells after COVID-19. Subsequent to roughly 10 days of culture, CD4+ T cells were isolated. Two doses of BNT162b2 or mRNA-1273 vaccine were administered to participants. This table comes from immunoSEQ multiplex PCR, and its TCRdb copy is limited to in-frame clones, with some not included. The table shows about 73,000 clones, with roughly 73% occurring only once. Antigens for these TCRs are unknown. Sequenced here: CD4+ T cells from PBMCs cultured without peptide, sampled after COVID-19 vaccination. The receptors shown here come from a human donor who received a COVID-19 vaccine.

This clone appeared once. The rearrangement links TRBV25-1 to TRBJ1-2; weak D call: TRBD1 (6 bases). This CDR3 contains 16 residues. Germline V CDR1 and CDR2: MGHDK, SYGVNS. Trimming took 2 bases from V and 6 from J, leaving 19 bases between them. CDR3 sequence (DNA): TGTGCCAGCAGTGAAAATAGGGGGAGTGTCGTCGATGGCTACACCTTC. This gives the protein CASSENRGSVVDGYTF.

The V call is TRBV5-1, the J call TRBJ2-2, with TRBD1 matching over 8 bases. The CDR3 contains 16 residues. Germline V gene lookup returns CDR1 SGHRS and CDR2 YFSETQ. V dropped 1 base and J dropped 0; count of bases not matched to a gene: 2. CDR3 in DNA: TGCGCCAGCAGCTTGCCAGGGGGCGCGAACACCGGGGAGCTGTTTTTT. This sequence encodes CASSLPGGANTGELFF.

This clone has a handful of counts. This chain joins TRBV6-2 or TRBV6-3 and TRBJ1-2; TRBD1 aligns across 7 bases. Germline lookup yields CDR1 MNHEY and CDR2 SVGEGT. V lost 6 bases to trimming and J lost 4 bases; unmatched junction nucleotides: 8. The CDR3 length is 14 residues. The CDR3 here is CASSEQGTGYGYTF. DNA for the CDR3: TGTGCCAGCAGCGAACAGGGGACGGGCTATGGCTACACCTTC.

The chain links TRBV5-5 to TRBJ2-5; 8 nucleotides match TRBD1. Germline V gives CDR1 SGHKS, CDR2 YYEKEE (reference sequence). The V and J ends lost 2 bases and 5 bases, in that order; junction bases with no gene match: 5. The CDR3 is 14 residues long. The CDR3 loop reads CASSFSGGPETQYF. The CDR3 bases are TGTGCCAGCAGCTTCTCAGGGGGCCCGGAGACCCAGTACTTC.

This chain uses TRBV4-1 with TRBJ2-2, with 7 bases aligning to TRBD1. Germline lookup yields CDR1 MGHRA and CDR2 YSYEKL. CDR3 length: 17 amino acids. Losses at the gene ends were 0 bases for V and 1 base for J; bases not matched to a gene: 5. CDR3 region: CASSQEWRQGNTGELFF. In nucleotides, the CDR3 is TGCGCCAGCAGCCAAGAATGGAGACAGGGGAACACCGGGGAGCTGTTTTTT.

This chain uses TRBV6-5 with TRBJ1-1; no definite D call. The germline V gene encodes CDR1 MNHEY and CDR2 SVGAGI. V lost 6 bases and J lost 0, with 8 bases in between. The CDR3 consists of 13 residues. The CDR3, as DNA: TGTGCCAGCAGCTCCCATATGAACACTGAAGCTTTCTTT. This encodes CASSSHMNTEAFF.

The chain carries TRBV19 and TRBJ1-5; 10 bases map to TRBD1. There are 15 residues in the CDR3. Germline V gene data show CDR1 as LNHDA and CDR2 as SQIVND (reference sequence). J lost 9 bases, V lost 4 bases, and 9 bases had no gene match. The CDR3 DNA follows: TGTGCCAGTAGTACCGAAGGGACAGGGGTTAGGCCCCAGCATTTT. Translated, it gives CASSTEGTGVRPQHF.

This chain joins TRBV10-2 and TRBJ2-7, with D maybe TRBD2 (6 bases). Germline values: CDR1 WSHSY, CDR2 SAAADI. V dropped 4 bases and J dropped 5 bases, with 9 bases sitting between them. The CDR3 has 12 amino acids. The CDR3 nucleotides read TGCGCCAGCAGTGGGGGAGGCGACGAGCAGTACGTC. Translation gives CASSGGGDEQYV.

The sample holds one count of this clone. This sequence joins TRBV28 and TRBJ1-5; D is possibly TRBD1 (5 bases). V was trimmed by 6 bases and J by 2 bases, leaving 20 bases between them. This CDR3 is built from 17 residues. The V gene's germline CDR1 is MDHEN and CDR2 SYDVKM. The CDR3 sequence is CASSILDTPRGNQPQHF. CDR3 DNA: TGTGCCAGCAGCATACTCGACACCCCCAGGGGCAATCAGCCCCAGCATTTT.

The V gene is TRBV24-1, the J gene TRBJ1-5, with D maybe TRBD1 (6 bases). This CDR3 is 18 amino acids long. Germline-derived CDR1 and CDR2 are KGHDR and SFDVKD. Deletions cut 7 bases from V and 3 bases from J, with 24 bases between. The CDR3 bases are TGTGCCACCAGGAGAAGAATGGTCGGGGGCGCTCTCAATCAGCCCCAGCATTTT. It translates to CATRRRMVGGALNQPQHF.

The CDR3, as DNA: TGTGCCAGCAGCTTAGCCGGAGAGGGAGCTTTCTTT. As protein: CASSLAGEGAFF. This rearrangement joins TRBV7-2 to TRBJ1-1; D unclear. The CDR3 is 12 residues long. Germline V gene data show CDR1 as SGHTA and CDR2 as FQGNSA. V dropped 0 bases and J dropped 10 bases, with 9 bases sitting between them.

The CDR3: CASSAQGARTRGELFF. CDR3 in DNA: TGTGCCAGCAGCGCCCAGGGGGCGAGAACGCGAGGGGAGCTGTTTTTT. V and J are TRBV5-5 and TRBJ2-2, with 8 bases that match TRBD1. The trim removed 4 bases at V and 8 bases at J, leaving 13 bases unmatched. The CDR3 runs to 16 residues. Germline assignment: CDR1 SGHKS and CDR2 YYEKEE (reference sequence).

This clone was counted only a few times. This chain connects TRBV24-1 to TRBJ2-2; TRBD2 agrees at 11 bases. Germline CDR1 is KGHDR and CDR2 is SFDVKD. The CDR3 contains 16 residues. V lost 4 bases and J lost 3; bases outside the gene matches: 3. The CDR3 is CATSDPSGGYTGELFF. The CDR3 nucleotides are TGTGCCACCAGTGACCCTAGCGGGGGGTACACCGGGGAGCTGTTTTTT.

V and J are TRBV5-1 and TRBJ2-3; D is uncertain. The CDR3 has 14 residues. Looked up from germline, CDR1 is SGHRS and CDR2 is YFSETQ. Trimming removed 0 bases from V and 4 bases from J, with 9 bases in between. The CDR3 loop is CASSLATPADTQYF. The CDR3 coding sequence is TGCGCCAGCAGCTTGGCGACTCCCGCAGATACGCAGTATTTT.

The rearrangement joins TRBV9 to TRBJ2-1, with TRBD2 matching over 7 bases. The CDR3 totals 15 residues. The junction had 4 bases not matched to a gene; V was cut back by 2 bases and J by 2 bases. Germline loops: CDR1 SGDLS, CDR2 YYNGEE. The CDR3 spells CASSVGGGTYNEQFF. CDR3 in DNA: TGTGCCAGCAGCGTTGGGGGGGGGACCTACAATGAGCAGTTCTTC.

This rearrangement joins TRBV6-6 to TRBJ2-7; 15 bases match TRBD2. J lost 4 bases, V lost 5 bases, and 3 bases had no gene match. Per the germline V gene, CDR1 is MNHNY and CDR2 is SVGAGI (reference sequence). CDR3 length: 15 amino acids. CDR3 nucleotide sequence: TGTGCCAGCAGTCTAGGACTAGCGGGGGGGTACGAGCAGTACGTC. It is translated as CASSLGLAGGYEQYV.

The chain employs TRBV24-1 and TRBJ1-2, with D uncertain. Germline V gene lookup returns CDR1 KGHDR and CDR2 SFDVKD. V dropped 7 bases and J dropped 8 bases, with 22 bases sitting between them. The CDR3 spans 15 residues. As DNA, the CDR3 is TGTGCCACCAGCCTATCAACCGGGGAAATGGGCGGCTACACCTTC. Protein product: CATSLSTGEMGGYTF.

This chain links TRBV4-1 with TRBJ1-3, with D hard to call. Germline loops: CDR1 MGHRA, CDR2 YSYEKL. V was cut by 3 bases and J by 4 bases, with 16 bases left in between. The length of the CDR3 is 16 residues. CDR3 nucleotides: TGCGCCAGCAGCCAGGCCGGTTCGGCGGGAGGAAACACCATATATTTT. It is translated as CASSQAGSAGGNTIYF.

The V and J genes are TRBV28 and TRBJ1-2; unclear D gene. The CDR3 has 11 residues. CDR1 is MDHEN, CDR2 SYDVKM, per germline. Trimming took off 3 bases at V and 3 bases at J, with 2 bases between the two ends. This CDR3 reads CASSFYYGYTF. The DNA of the CDR3 is TGTGCCAGCAGTTTCTACTATGGCTACACCTTC.

The chain carries TRBV2 and TRBJ1-1; perhaps TRBD1 as D (5 bases). V lost 8 bases, J lost 0 bases, and 10 bases lay in between. The germline gives CDR1 SNHLY, CDR2 FYNNEI. This CDR3 has 13 residues. The CDR3 sequence: CASERGVNTEAFF. Written as DNA, the CDR3 is TGTGCCAGCGAAAGGGGTGTGAACACTGAAGCTTTCTTT.

The chain combines TRBV5-6 with TRBJ2-2; no firm D call. Germline V gene data show CDR1 as SGHDT and CDR2 as YYEEEE. The CDR3 totals 15 residues. V was pared by 2 bases and J by 0 bases, with 8 bases between. The CDR3 loop reads CASSFGGTNTGELFF. The CDR3 DNA reads as TGTGCCAGCAGCTTCGGTGGGACGAACACCGGGGAGCTGTTTTTT.

The chain is built from TRBV10-3 and TRBJ1-2, with D hard to call. CDR3 length: 13 residues. The germline V and J ends were trimmed by 5 bases and 0 bases, with 7 bases remaining between them. Germline loops: CDR1 ENHRY, CDR2 SYGVKD. The CDR3 spells CAISSQTNYGYTF. As DNA, the CDR3 is TGTGCCATCAGTTCCCAGACTAACTATGGCTACACCTTC.

V is TRBV19 and J is TRBJ1-5; 7 bases are a match to TRBD1. Germline-derived CDR1 and CDR2 are LNHDA and SQIVND (reference sequence). CDR3 length: 15 amino acids. Trimming took 5 bases from V and 11 from J; bases not matched to a gene: 15. The CDR3 reads CASSSDRRQGVTQHF. The CDR3 DNA reads as TGTGCCAGTAGTTCCGATCGACGACAGGGAGTGACCCAGCATTTT. The full variable domain, completed using reference TRBV19 and TRBJ1-5, is DGGITQSPKYLFRKEGQNVTLSCEQNLNHDAMYWYRQDPGQGLRLIYYSQIVNDFQKGDIAEGYSVSREKKESFPLTVTSAQKNPTAFYLCASSSDRRQGVTQHFGDGTRLSIL.

A few counts support this clone. This chain links TRBV19 with TRBJ1-3; D unresolved. V was trimmed by 6 bases and J by 7 bases, leaving 16 bases between them. Germline values: CDR1 LNHDA, CDR2 SQIVND (reference sequence). The length of the CDR3 is 14 residues. This CDR3 is CASRPPARRNTIYF. CDR3 DNA: TGTGCCAGTAGACCGCCCGCGAGAAGGAACACCATATATTTT.